This T cell receptor (beta chain) was sequenced in a study of blood T cell repertoires in COVID-19. The method was immunoSEQ multiplex PCR; TCRdb's version includes in-frame clones alone and lacks a portion of them. The repertoire holds fewer than 200,000 clones, with roughly nine tenths as singletons. The CDR3 is 15 residues long. V shed 3 bases, J shed 2 bases, and the junction held 2 bases outside the gene matches. Germline V CDR1 and CDR2: SGHRS, YFSETQ. The receptor was isolated from a man aged 18 to 30 who had recovered from COVID-19. Input material: peripheral blood. The chain recombines TRBV5-1 with TRBJ2-6; TRBD1 agrees at 7 bases. The CDR3: CASSSDRAGANVLTF. The CDR3 bases are TGCGCCAGCAGCTCCGACAGGGCTGGGGCCAACGTCCTGACTTTC.